These 5 T cell receptor beta chains were all obtained from the same sample, sequenced in a study of T cell changes during pregnancy in multiple sclerosis. Some clones are missing from TCRdb's copy, which holds only in-frame ones; the method was immunoSEQ multiplex PCR. The sample yields tens of thousands of clones, about nine tenths seen once. The source was CD4+ T cells from peripheral blood mononuclear cells, collected in the first trimester of pregnancy. These TCRs come from a female donor with multiple sclerosis, enrolled in a pregnancy study.

This chain connects TRBV11-2 to TRBJ1-1; D may be TRBD1 (5 bases). Trimming shortened V by 1 base and J by 4 bases, and 16 bases separated the two germline ends. The CDR3 totals 16 residues. Germline assignment: CDR1 SGHAT and CDR2 FQNNGV. The CDR3 reads CASSLGSRVVTTEAFF. The CDR3 DNA sequence: TGTGCCAGCAGCTTAGGGTCCAGGGTAGTGACCACTGAAGCTTTCTTT.

The chain carries TRBV9 and TRBJ2-2; 10 positions match TRBD2. Germline loops: CDR1 SGDLS, CDR2 YYNGEE. The J segment lost 4 bases and the V segment lost 0 bases, leaving 3 bases of the junction unmatched. The CDR3 totals 16 residues. The CDR3 nucleotides are TGTGCCAGCAGCGTAGGACTAGCGGGCCCCACCGGGGAGCTGTTTTTT. Translated, it gives CASSVGLAGPTGELFF.

The V and J genes are TRBV4-2 and TRBJ1-2, with D tentatively TRBD1 (6 bases). Looked up from germline, CDR1 is LGHNA and CDR2 is YNFKEQ. This CDR3 region has 16 residues. Trimming took off 1 base at V and 7 bases at J, with 19 bases between the two ends. The CDR3 reads CASSQAPLDRLSGYTF. The CDR3 DNA reads as TGTGCCAGCAGCCAAGCCCCTCTCGACAGGCTGAGTGGCTACACCTTC.

This chain connects TRBV19 to TRBJ2-2; 8 bases align to TRBD2. The germline CDR1 and CDR2 sequences are LNHDA and SQIVND (reference sequence). CDR3 size: 15 residues. Unmatched junction bases numbered 5, after V lost 2 bases and J lost 6 bases. CDR3 sequence reads: CASSITAGAAGELFF. The CDR3 DNA reads as TGTGCCAGTAGTATAACAGCGGGAGCGGCCGGGGAGCTGTTTTTT.

This clone was seen only a few times. This rearrangement joins TRBV5-4 to TRBJ2-5; 8 bases line up with TRBD2. V trimming: 3 bases; J trimming: 2 bases; junction bases outside the gene matches: 3. This CDR3 region has 14 residues. The germline V gene encodes CDR1 SGHNT and CDR2 YYREEE (reference sequence). In nucleotides, the CDR3 is TGTGCCAGCAGCTCCGGGACTAGGCAAGAGACCCAGTACTTC. Protein product: CASSSGTRQETQYF.